A single sample gave rise to the 3 T cell receptor beta chains below, sequenced in a study of T cells in Graves' hyperthyroidism and ophthalmopathy. RNA transcripts served as the template for amplifying TCR beta CDR3 regions. Carried out on the TCR CDR3, a first-round RT-PCR used the HTBI primer set. MiXCR was run by TCRdb on the multiplex PCR reads, yielding one entry per CDR3 protein. The table lists about 480,000 distinct CDR3 sequences, roughly 14% of them singletons. The sample taken for sequencing was blood. These receptors all stem from a woman under 30 with Graves' hyperthyroidism.

This clonotype has ten or more counts. The rearrangement links TRBV4-1 to TRBJ2-3; the D call may be TRBD1 or TRBD2 (5 bases each). With 6 bases removed from V and 2 bases from J, the gap between germline ends came to 18 bases. The CDR3 is made up of 16 amino acids. Germline CDR1 is MGHRA and CDR2 is YSYEKL. The CDR3 bases are TGCGCCAGCAGACACAAGGTGGGGACGAACACAGATACGCAGTATTTT. Protein: CASRHKVGTNTDTQYF.

The rearrangement joins TRBV27 to TRBJ2-3; 10 bases map to TRBD2. V lost 0 bases, J lost 5 bases, and 2 bases stayed unmatched. The CDR3 consists of 15 residues. From germline, CDR1 is MNHEY and CDR2 SMNVEV (reference sequence). DNA of the CDR3: TGTGCCAGCAGTTTATCCCCTAGCGGGAGAGATACGCAGTATTTT. As protein: CASSLSPSGRDTQYF.

In the case of this clonotype: This could be a read error, since a much larger clone is one nucleotide away. The V gene is TRBV12-3 or TRBV12-4, the J gene TRBJ1-5; D not resolved. The CDR3 has 15 residues. The CDR3, as DNA: TGTGCCGGCAGTCAGGAGGGATATAGCAATCAGCCCCAGCATTTT. Protein sequence: CAGSQEGYSNQPQHF.